This record concerns one T cell receptor beta chain sequence. This entry is derived from a study of T cell changes during pregnancy in multiple sclerosis. J was trimmed by 0 bases and V by 4 bases; bases with no gene match: 4. Germline lookup yields CDR1 SGHRS and CDR2 YFSETQ. CDR3 length equals 15 residues. Assay: immunoSEQ multiplex PCR; the TCRdb copy retains only in-frame clones and omits some. The sample includes roughly 100,000 clones, 90% to 95% seen only once; the top ten take roughly 1.7%. This chain links TRBV5-1 with TRBJ2-7, with 10 bases aligning to TRBD2. This sequence was found in a female donor in good health, enrolled as a control in a pregnancy study. The sample was peripheral blood, taken after pregnancy. DNA of the CDR3: TGCGCCAGCAGCACTAGCGGGGTAAGCTCCTACGAGCAGTACTTC. Protein: CASSTSGVSSYEQYF.